The 3 T cell receptor beta chains below were found in one sample sequenced in a study of T-cell memory formation after mild COVID-19. TCRdb analysed the 5' RACE reads with MiXCR anew, one entry per CDR3 protein. The sample has about 620,000 distinct CDR3 sequences; about 20% are singletons. Sequences were obtained from PBMCs or a T cell subset sorted from them (not recorded which). Every receptor here comes from an adult woman who had mild COVID-19 (a few samples of this study predate the infection). Cell type and time point are not known.

This clonotype has only a few counts. The chain uses TRBV11-2 and TRBJ1-2, with a weak D call TRBD1 (6 bases). CDR1 and CDR2 from the germline V gene are SGHAT and FQNNGV. The CDR3 has 13 residues. With 7 bases removed from V and 6 bases from J, the gap between germline ends came to 15 bases. In DNA, the CDR3 is TGTGCCAGCACCCCCGGGGGGGCGAATGGCTACACCTTC. It is translated as CASTPGGANGYTF.

This clonotype was observed a few times. J is TRBJ1-5 and V is TRBV27; D is uncertain. V was pared by 2 bases and J by 7 bases, with 9 bases between. This CDR3 is 13 amino acids long. CDR1 and CDR2 (germline): MNHEY, SMNVEV (reference sequence). CDR3 bases: TGTGCCAGCAGTTTAATATCAGGACAGCCCCAGCATTTT. Its protein product is CASSLISGQPQHF.

The gene calls are TRBV14 and TRBJ1-2; D unresolved. Trimming shortened V by 4 bases and J by 6 bases, and 9 bases separated the two germline ends. The CDR3 is made up of 12 amino acids. Germline lookup yields CDR1 SGHDN and CDR2 FVKESK. CDR3 region: CASSPPADGYTF. For the CDR3, the DNA is TGTGCCAGCAGCCCCCCCGCGGATGGCTACACCTTC.